This TCR beta chain comes out of a study of cytomegalovirus exposure and HLA in healthy donors. Study observations and caveats: Most TCR beta V segments were productive about 90% or about 30% of the time in an earlier analysis.

V was trimmed by 3 bases and J by 2 bases, leaving 9 bases between them. From germline, CDR1 is KGHSH and CDR2 LQKENI. CDR3 size: 14 residues. PCR used 60 Vbeta primers and 13 Jbeta primers. Measured with immunoSEQ multiplex PCR; TCRdb has only the in-frame clones, and not every one. The sample consists of approximately 180,000 clones, approximately 11% of them appearing once. Donors sampled were nominally healthy, though unrecorded immune exposures were likely. Of note for this clone: Its target is not known.

The rearrangement links TRBV18 to TRBJ2-3; D is perhaps TRBD1 (6 bases). The specimen sequenced was PBMCs. The receptor was isolated from a man in his fifties in good health and CMV-seropositive. The CDR3: CASSPGQNTDTQYF. The CDR3 DNA reads TGTGCCAGCTCACCCGGACAGAACACAGATACGCAGTATTTT.